The present TCR beta chain was sequenced within a study of T cell repertoires in cytomegalovirus infection. For the study at large: It can be stated that public TCR beta signatures indicated CMV infection as well as a matching HLA type. The study's findings and limits: Individuals carrying CMV plus the relevant HLA were identified by cumulative frequency of public TCR beta families. The ex vivo response showed dominance by HLA-C-restricted CMV-specific TCR beta clonotypes.

As for this clonotype: The antigen is not known. At one boundary the junction diverges from the germline segment, which might be a read error.

The CDR3 is made up of 16 amino acids. The germline gives CDR1 SGHTA, CDR2 FQGNSA. TCRdb re-called the reads with MiXCR, one entry per CDR3 protein. The table lists 250,000 to 400,000 distinct CDR3 sequences, more than 20% of them singletons. This specimen consisted of cultured PBMCs, obtained from culture after CMV antigen stimulation. The sequence came from a human donor in good health (CMV status not recorded). Some clones in this sample may be carry-over from other donors' samples. J is TRBJ2-1 and V is TRBV7-2; 11 nucleotides agree with TRBD2. The CDR3 loop is CASTLIVAGGDNEQLF. CDR3 nucleotide sequence: TGTGCCAGCACCCTGATTGTAGCGGGAGGGGACAATGAGCAGCTCTTC.